This is a list of T cell receptor beta chains from one sample in a study of molecular identifiers for immune sequencing clone quantification. A single record per CDR3 protein comes from TCRdb applying MiXCR to the PCR reads. The data hold some 580,000 distinct CDR3 sequences, with 25% observed a single time. Sequencing used naive CD8+ T cells from blood, with Jurkat cell RNA spiked in. The source of these receptors is a human donor in good health. Some libraries in this study had Jurkat cell RNA spiked in. Both conserved end residues are part of each CDR3. D genes are given only for firm matches. Some rows have no size entry. The others give once, few or many, or a class for an expanded clone.

TRBV20-1	NA	TRBJ2-5	NA	TGCAGTGCTAGAGAAATCGAAGCGGTGACCCAGTACTTC	CSAREIEAVTQYF
TRBV28	NA	TRBJ2-5	NA	TGTGCCAGCAGTTCCGGGACTGAGGGGACCCAGTACTTC	CASSSGTEGTQYF
TRBV19	NA	TRBJ2-7	TRBD1	TGTGCCAGTAGTATCGGACAGGGCTTTGGGTACGAGCAGTACTTC	CASSIGQGFGYEQYF
TRBV14	many	TRBJ2-3	TRBD1	TGTGCCAGCAGCCAAGACGGGACCGGGACAGGGGGCGACATTGATACGCAGTATTTT	CASSQDGTGTGGDIDTQYF
TRBV27	few	TRBJ2-7	NA	TGTGCCAGCAGTTTATCGGCAGGGCACGAGCAGTACTTC	CASSLSAGHEQYF
TRBV27	NA	TRBJ2-7	TRBD2	TGTGCCAGCGCGGGAGGCGGGACTAGCGGGAGCAACGAGCAGTACTTC	CASAGGGTSGSNEQYF
TRBV30	NA	TRBJ2-7	TRBD1	TGTGCCTGGGGACAGGACGCAATGTACGAGCAGTACTTC	CAWGQDAMYEQYF
TRBV19	many	TRBJ2-4	TRBD2	TGTGCCAGTAGTATAGATCACTCGACTAGCGGGATGATCCCTCTCGGAAACATTCAGTACTTC	CASSIDHSTSGMIPLGNIQYF
TRBV27	few	TRBJ2-3	NA	TGTGCCAGCAGTTTTGACAGTAGATCTGGTTATACGCAGTATTTT	CASSFDSRSGYTQYF
TRBV4-1	many	TRBJ2-3	TRBD2	TGCGCCAGCAGCCAAGAGGCGGGGGAGCGCTATACGCAGTATTTT	CASSQEAGERYTQYF
TRBV9	NA	TRBJ2-3	TRBD2	TGTGCCAGCAGCCCCGAGATAGCGGGGCTGGGGGATACGCGGTATTTT	CASSPEIAGLGDTRYF
TRBV29-1	many	TRBJ2-5	TRBD2	TGCAGCGTTGTTGGACTAGCGGGAGATCCCGCGAGGATGGAGACCCAGTACTTC	CSVVGLAGDPARMETQYF
TRBV4-1	few	TRBJ2-5	TRBD1	TGCGCCAGCAGCCAAGTTACAGGGGCCGAGACCCAGTACTTC	CASSQVTGAETQYF
TRBV18	many	TRBJ2-7	NA	TGTGCCAGCTCGCCCGGGGACGGAGGCCTCTACGAGCAGTACTTC	CASSPGDGGLYEQYF
TRBV6-4	NA	TRBJ1-1	NA	TGTGCCAGCGTTGGGGTATGGAACACTGAAGCTTTCTTT	CASVGVWNTEAFF
TRBV30	many	TRBJ2-3	NA	TGTGCCTGGAGTGTACGGTCACCCCAATCCACAGATACGCAGTATTTT	CAWSVRSPQSTDTQYF
TRBV13	many	TRBJ2-3	TRBD2	TGTGCCAGCAGCTTACCGGGACTAGCGGGGTCAGATACGCAGTATTTT	CASSLPGLAGSDTQYF
TRBV20-1	many	TRBJ1-1	NA	TGCAGTGCTAGAAGGGAGGGCTTTGAAGCTTTCTTT	CSARREGFEAFF
TRBV4-3	few	TRBJ2-7	NA	TGCGCCAGCAGCCACAACCCAAGCTCCTACGAGCAGTACTTC	CASSHNPSSYEQYF
TRBV5-1	NA	TRBJ2-7	NA	TGCGCCAGCAGCTTGGGCAGGGAGTACGAGCAGTACTTC	CASSLGREYEQYF
TRBV6-2/TRBV6-3	NA	TRBJ1-1	NA	TGTGCCAGCAGCCCCTTCAGGGGACCAGACACTGAAGCTCTCTTT	CASSPFRGPDTEALF
TRBV20-1	NA	TRBJ2-7	TRBD2	TGCAGTGCTAGGACGGGTGGCGGGAGTCTTGAGCAGTACTTC	CSARTGGGSLEQYF
TRBV5-6	NA	TRBJ2-7	TRBD2	TGTGCCAGCAGCTGGCTAGCGGGAGCCAGATACGAGCAGTACTTC	CASSWLAGARYEQYF
TRBV29-1	many	TRBJ1-4	NA	TGCAGCGTTGCGATTGCAACTAATGAAAAACTGTTTTTT	CSVAIATNEKLFF
TRBV13	NA	TRBJ1-2	TRBD1	TGTGCCAGCAGCTTAGGCGGGACAGCATATGGCTACACCTTC	CASSLGGTAYGYTF
TRBV13	few	TRBJ1-4	NA	TGTGCCAGCAGCAGGGGCCCCGCGGGTGAAAAACTGTTTTTT	CASSRGPAGEKLFF
TRBV29-1	NA	TRBJ2-1	NA	TGCGGCGTTGAAGGGCATTCGGCCGGACAGTACAATGAGCAGTTCTTC	CGVEGHSAGQYNEQFF
TRBV12-3/TRBV12-4	NA	TRBJ1-4	NA	TGTGCCAGCAGTTTAGCTACCGCGTACGGGGAAAAACTGTTTTTT	CASSLATAYGEKLFF
TRBV19	NA	TRBJ2-3	TRBD1	TGTGCCAGTAGTGTGGGGACAGGGGTTCCAGATACGCAGTATTTT	CASSVGTGVPDTQYF
TRBV4-1	few	TRBJ1-1	TRBD1	TGCGCCAGCAGCCACCGACAGGGGGAGATGAACACTGAAGCTTTCTTT	CASSHRQGEMNTEAFF
TRBV30	few	TRBJ2-1	NA	TGTGCCTGGAGTGTCGGCGACTACAATGAGCAGTTCTTC	CAWSVGDYNEQFF
TRBV2	few	TRBJ2-7	NA	TGTGCCAGCACAGAGCAGGGGGGATACGAGCAGTACTTC	CASTEQGGYEQYF
TRBV5-6	NA	TRBJ1-6	NA	TGTGCCAGCAGCTTACGGGCAGAGTATAATTCACCCCTCCACTTT	CASSLRAEYNSPLHF
TRBV11-2	NA	TRBJ1-2	NA	TGTGCCAGCAGCCTGGACGACCCTAACTATGGCTACACCTTC	CASSLDDPNYGYTF
TRBV4-3	NA	TRBJ2-1	NA	TGCGCCAGCCGCGAAGCCGGGGGAGGCTCCTACAATGAGCAGTTCTTC	CASREAGGGSYNEQFF
TRBV20-1	NA	TRBJ2-7	NA	TGCAGTGCAACCTATGTGACTAGAGCGCGACCCTACGAGCAGTACTTC	CSATYVTRARPYEQYF
TRBV6-2/TRBV6-3	NA	TRBJ2-1	TRBD1	TGTGCCAGCAGTATACAGGGGGACAATGAGCAGTTCTTC	CASSIQGDNEQFF
TRBV7-6	NA	TRBJ2-5	TRBD2	TGTGCCAGCAGCTTATCTCCCCCCGGACTAGCAGTCGCGGAGACCCTGTACTTC	CASSLSPPGLAVAETLYF
TRBV30	NA	TRBJ2-5	TRBD2	TGTGCCTGGAGTAAGGGACTAGTGGAAGTTTGGGAATTGCACCAAGCGACCCAGTACTTC	CAWSKGLVEVWELHQATQYF
TRBV12-3/TRBV12-4	NA	TRBJ2-3	TRBD1	TGTGTCAGCAGGGGGACAGGGGAGTGGTATACGCAGTATTTT	CVSRGTGEWYTQYF
TRBV27	NA	TRBJ2-5	NA	TGTGCCAGCCTGAAGGGGAAGACCCAGTACTTC	CASLKGKTQYF
TRBV27	many	TRBJ1-5	NA	TGTGCCAGCAGTTCCGGGTTGGTGGGGGGACAGCCCCAGCATTTT	CASSSGLVGGQPQHF
TRBV4-3	NA	TRBJ2-3	TRBD2	TGCGCCAGCAGCCATCCCTGGGGTGCGGGAGGCTCAGATACGCAGTATTTT	CASSHPWGAGGSDTQYF
TRBV5-6	NA	TRBJ2-7	NA	TGTGCCAGCAGCTTCGGCCAGGCCACTCGACTGCAGTACTTC	CASSFGQATRLQYF
TRBV9	NA	TRBJ2-7	NA	TGTGCCAGCAGCGTAGCTGGGGACCCTACCCTCGGCGGCGAGCAGTACTTC	CASSVAGDPTLGGEQYF
TRBV25-1	few	TRBJ1-5	NA	TGTGCCAGCAGTGAGGGCGATACAGTTTTCAATCAGCCCCAGCATTTT	CASSEGDTVFNQPQHF
TRBV28	many	TRBJ2-7	NA	TGTGCCAGCAGTTCCGGGGTTAGCTCCTACGAGCAGTACTTC	CASSSGVSSYEQYF
TRBV30	many	TRBJ2-1	NA	TGTGCCTGGAGTGCTGTTGGGGGTACTGAGCAGTTCTTC	CAWSAVGGTEQFF
TRBV27	NA	TRBJ2-3	NA	TGTGCCAGCAGTTTATCGATTTCCCGGGCGGAGCCGATCACAGATACGCGGTATTTT	CASSLSISRAEPITDTRYF
TRBV7-3	few	TRBJ2-3	NA	TGTGCCAGCAGCTTAAGTGTAGCGGGCACAGATACGCAGTATTTT	CASSLSVAGTDTQYF
TRBV7-9	NA	TRBJ2-1	TRBD1	TGTGCCAGCAGCTTACCCGCCGGACAGGGGGCAATCGGTGAGCAGTTCTTC	CASSLPAGQGAIGEQFF